This note documents a single TCR beta chain sequence. PCR was performed a second time for about 6 to 12 cycles using a sample-barcoded 5' primer and a J-beta primer mix. TCRdb itself ran the 5' RACE reads through MiXCR, one entry per CDR3 protein. Of some 1.6 million distinct CDR3 sequences in the sample, approximately 32% were seen once. This CDR3 comprises 15 residues. Looked up from germline, CDR1 is SGHRS and CDR2 is YFSETQ. The V and J ends lost 4 bases and 6 bases, in that order; junction bases with no gene match: 10. These data belong to a study of blood T cells in healthy people across ages. This sequence originates from a woman aged 25 to 39 in good health. Sequencing was performed on blood. The V and J genes are TRBV5-1 and TRBJ2-1; 7 nucleotides align to TRBD2. DNA of the CDR3: TGCGCCAGCAGCATGGGGGAAGCGGGGACCAATGAGCAGTTCTTC. This translates into CASSMGEAGTNEQFF.